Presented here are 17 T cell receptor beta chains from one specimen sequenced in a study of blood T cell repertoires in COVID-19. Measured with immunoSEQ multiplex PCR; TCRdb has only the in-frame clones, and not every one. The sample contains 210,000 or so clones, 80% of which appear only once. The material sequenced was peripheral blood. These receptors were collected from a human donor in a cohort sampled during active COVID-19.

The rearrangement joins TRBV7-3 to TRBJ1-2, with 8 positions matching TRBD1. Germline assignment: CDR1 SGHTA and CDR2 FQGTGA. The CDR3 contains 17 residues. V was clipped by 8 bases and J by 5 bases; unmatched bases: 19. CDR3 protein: CASSEGPGGFGAYGYTF. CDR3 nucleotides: TGTGCCAGCTCCGAAGGGCCAGGGGGCTTTGGGGCTTATGGCTACACCTTC.

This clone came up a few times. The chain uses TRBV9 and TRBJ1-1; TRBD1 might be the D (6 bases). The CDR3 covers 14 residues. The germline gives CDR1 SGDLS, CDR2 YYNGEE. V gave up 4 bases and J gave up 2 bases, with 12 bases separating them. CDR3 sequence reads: CASSRTVLNTEAFF. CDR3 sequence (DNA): TGTGCCAGCAGCCGGACAGTTCTTAACACTGAAGCTTTCTTT.

The CDR3 here is CASSPGLPNEQFF. The CDR3 region has the DNA TGTGCCAGCAGCCCGGGACTACCGAATGAGCAGTTCTTC. V usage is TRBV3-1 (or the pseudogene TRBV3-2) and J usage is TRBJ2-1; 7 positions match TRBD2. The CDR3 has 13 amino acids. CDR1 is LGHDT, CDR2 YNNKEL, per germline (reference sequence). The J segment lost 7 bases and the V segment lost 4 bases, leaving 4 bases of the junction unmatched.

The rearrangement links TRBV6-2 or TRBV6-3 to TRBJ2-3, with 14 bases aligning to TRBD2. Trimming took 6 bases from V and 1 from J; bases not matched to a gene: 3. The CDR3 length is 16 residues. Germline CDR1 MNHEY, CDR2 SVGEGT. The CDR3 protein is CASSRLAGGGTDTQYF. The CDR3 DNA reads TGTGCCAGCAGCCGACTAGCGGGAGGGGGCACAGATACGCAGTATTTT.

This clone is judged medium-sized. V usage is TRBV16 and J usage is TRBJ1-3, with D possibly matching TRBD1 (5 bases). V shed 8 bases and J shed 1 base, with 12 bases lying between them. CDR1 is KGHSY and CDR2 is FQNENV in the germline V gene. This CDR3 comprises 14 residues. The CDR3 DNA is TGTGCCAGCCTTCCAGGGATTTCTGGAAACACCATATATTTT. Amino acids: CASLPGISGNTIYF.

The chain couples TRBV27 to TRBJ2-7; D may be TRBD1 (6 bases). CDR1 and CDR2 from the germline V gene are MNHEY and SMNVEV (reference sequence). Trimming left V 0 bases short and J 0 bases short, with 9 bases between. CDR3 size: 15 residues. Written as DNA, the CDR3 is TGTGCCAGCAGTTTATCGGACAGTCCCTCCTACGAGCAGTACTTC. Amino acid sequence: CASSLSDSPSYEQYF.

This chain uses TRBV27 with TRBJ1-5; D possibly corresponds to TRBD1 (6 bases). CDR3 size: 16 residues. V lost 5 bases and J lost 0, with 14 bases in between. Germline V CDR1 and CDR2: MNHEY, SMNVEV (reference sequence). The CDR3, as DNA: TGTGCCAGCAGTCCCAGACAGGCTTATAGCAATCAGCCCCAGCATTTT. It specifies CASSPRQAYSNQPQHF.

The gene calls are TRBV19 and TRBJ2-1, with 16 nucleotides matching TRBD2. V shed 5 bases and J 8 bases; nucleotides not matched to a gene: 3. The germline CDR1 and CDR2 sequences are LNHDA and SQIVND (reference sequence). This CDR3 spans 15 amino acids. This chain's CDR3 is CASSVGLAGGYEQFF. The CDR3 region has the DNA TGTGCCAGTAGTGTGGGACTAGCGGGAGGGTATGAGCAGTTCTTC.

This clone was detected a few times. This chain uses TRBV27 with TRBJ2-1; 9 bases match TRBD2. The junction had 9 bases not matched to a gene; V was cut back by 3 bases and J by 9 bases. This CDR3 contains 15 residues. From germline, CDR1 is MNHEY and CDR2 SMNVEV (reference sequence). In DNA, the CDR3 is TGTGCCAGCAGTTTGCTTGGCGGGAGGGCGAGTGAGCAGTTCTTC. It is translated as CASSLLGGRASEQFF.

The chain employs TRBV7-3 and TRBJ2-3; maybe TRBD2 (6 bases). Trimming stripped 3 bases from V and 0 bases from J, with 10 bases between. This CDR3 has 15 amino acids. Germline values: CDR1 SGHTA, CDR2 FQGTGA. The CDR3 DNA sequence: TGTGCCAGCAGCTTTGACGGGACTAGCACAGATACGCAGTATTTT. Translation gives CASSFDGTSTDTQYF.

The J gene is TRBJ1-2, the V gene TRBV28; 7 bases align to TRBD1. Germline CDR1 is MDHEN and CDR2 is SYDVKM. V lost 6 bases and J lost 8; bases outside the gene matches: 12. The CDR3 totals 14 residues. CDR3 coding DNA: TGTGCCAGCAGGGGACAGTCGACCTGGAACGGCTACACCTTC. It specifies CASRGQSTWNGYTF.

The CDR3 spells CASSFVGSGDATYEQYF. The CDR3 region has the DNA TGCGCCAGCAGCTTTGTCGGTTCAGGGGATGCTACGTACGAGCAGTACTTC. The rearrangement joins TRBV5-1 to TRBJ2-7; TRBD1 is a possible D gene (6 bases). The CDR3 runs 17 residues. CDR1 is SGHRS, CDR2 YFSETQ, per germline. V lost 2 bases and J lost 4, with 22 bases in between.

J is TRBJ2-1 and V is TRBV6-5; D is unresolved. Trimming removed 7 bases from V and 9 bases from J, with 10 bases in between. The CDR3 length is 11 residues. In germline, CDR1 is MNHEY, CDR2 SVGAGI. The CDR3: CASTSLGEQFF. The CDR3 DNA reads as TGTGCCAGCACTTCACTTGGTGAGCAGTTCTTC.

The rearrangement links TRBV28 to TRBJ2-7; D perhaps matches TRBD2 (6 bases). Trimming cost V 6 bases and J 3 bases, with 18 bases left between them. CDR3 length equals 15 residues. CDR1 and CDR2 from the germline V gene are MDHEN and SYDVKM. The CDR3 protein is CASSIEGTGHYEQYF. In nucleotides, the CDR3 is TGTGCCAGCAGCATCGAGGGGACTGGACACTACGAGCAGTACTTC.

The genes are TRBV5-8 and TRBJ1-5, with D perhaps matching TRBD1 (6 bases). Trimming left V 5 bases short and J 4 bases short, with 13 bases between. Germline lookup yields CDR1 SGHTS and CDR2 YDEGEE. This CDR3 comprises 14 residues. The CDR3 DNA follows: TGTGCCAGCAGTCGGGGGGCTAGGAATCAGCCCCAGCATTTT. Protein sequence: CASSRGARNQPQHF.

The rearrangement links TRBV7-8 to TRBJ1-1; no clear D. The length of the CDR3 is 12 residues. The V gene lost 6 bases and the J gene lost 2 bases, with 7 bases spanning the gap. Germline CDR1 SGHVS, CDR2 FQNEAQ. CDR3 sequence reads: CASSGRNTEAFF. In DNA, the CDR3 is TGTGCCAGCAGTGGGAGAAACACTGAAGCTTTCTTT.

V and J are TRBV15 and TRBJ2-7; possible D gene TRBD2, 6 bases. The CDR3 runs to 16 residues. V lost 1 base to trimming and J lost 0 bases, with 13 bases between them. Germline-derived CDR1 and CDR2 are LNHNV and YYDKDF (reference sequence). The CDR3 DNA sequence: TGTGCCACCAGCAGAGTGGAGGGGACTCGCTCCTACGAGCAGTACTTC. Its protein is CATSRVEGTRSYEQYF.